This TCR beta chain was sequenced during a study of post-analysis software for immune sequencing data. About the study: Clinical courses comprised relapsing-remitting, secondary progressive and progressive-relapsing multiple sclerosis.

CDR1 and CDR2 (germline): MNHEY, SVGAGI. CDR3 length: 18 residues. The J segment lost 1 base and the V segment lost 0 bases, leaving 7 bases of the junction unmatched. Libraries were made from TCR beta cDNA, and they carried unique molecular identifiers. The authors obtained roughly 0.5 million cDNA molecules from approximately 1 to 10 million T cells. TCRdb called the PCR reads again in MiXCR, with one record for every CDR3 protein. The sample lists 650,000 to 900,000 distinct CDR3 sequences; approximately 44% were seen once. A word on this clonotype: Its cognate antigen is unknown.

General observations from the study: Controls significantly exceeded multiple sclerosis patients in normalized Chao1 diversity. TRBV5-6, TRBV5-1 and TRBV20-1 were among roughly 5 TRBV segments more frequent in patients than controls. Strong co-clustering by F measure was evident for samples that had been prepared in the same batch.

This TCR was recovered from a girl between 5 and 17 years old with multiple sclerosis. Input material: blood. The chain employs TRBV6-5 and TRBJ2-5; 11 bases map to TRBD2. The DNA of the CDR3 is TGTGCCAGCAGTTACTCCGAGACTAGCGGGAACCTCCAAGAGACCCAGTACTTC. As protein: CASSYSETSGNLQETQYF.